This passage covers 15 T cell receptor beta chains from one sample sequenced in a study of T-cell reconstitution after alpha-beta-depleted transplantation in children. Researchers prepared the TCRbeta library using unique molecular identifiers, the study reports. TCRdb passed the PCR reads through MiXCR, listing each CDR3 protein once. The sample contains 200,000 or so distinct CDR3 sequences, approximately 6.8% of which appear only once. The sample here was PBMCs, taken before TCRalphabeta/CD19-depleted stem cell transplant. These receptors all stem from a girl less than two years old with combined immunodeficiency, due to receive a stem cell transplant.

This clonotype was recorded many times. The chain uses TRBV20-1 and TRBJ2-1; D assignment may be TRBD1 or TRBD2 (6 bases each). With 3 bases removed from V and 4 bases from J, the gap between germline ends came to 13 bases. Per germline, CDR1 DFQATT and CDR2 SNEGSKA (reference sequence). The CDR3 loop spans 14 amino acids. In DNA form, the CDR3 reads TGCAGTGCTAGCTTGGCGGGGACATACAATGAGCAGTTCTTC. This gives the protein CSASLAGTYNEQFF.

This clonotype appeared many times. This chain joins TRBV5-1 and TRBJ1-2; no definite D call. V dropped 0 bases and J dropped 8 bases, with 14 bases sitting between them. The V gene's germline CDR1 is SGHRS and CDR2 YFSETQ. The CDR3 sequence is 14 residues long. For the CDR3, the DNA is TGCGCCAGCAGCTTGGATCGAGGCTTTGGGGGCTACACCTTC. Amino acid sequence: CASSLDRGFGGYTF.

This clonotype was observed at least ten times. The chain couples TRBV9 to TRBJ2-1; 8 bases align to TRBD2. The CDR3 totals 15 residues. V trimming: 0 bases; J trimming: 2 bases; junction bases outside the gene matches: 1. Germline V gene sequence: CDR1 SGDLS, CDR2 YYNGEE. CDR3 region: CASSVAGLAYNEQFF. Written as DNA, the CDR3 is TGTGCCAGCAGCGTAGCGGGACTAGCCTACAATGAGCAGTTCTTC.

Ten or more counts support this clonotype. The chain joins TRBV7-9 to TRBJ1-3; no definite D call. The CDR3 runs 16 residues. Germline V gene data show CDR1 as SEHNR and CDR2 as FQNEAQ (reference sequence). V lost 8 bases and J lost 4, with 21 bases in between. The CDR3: CASPLIKDPAGNTIYF. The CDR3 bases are TGTGCCAGCCCTTTGATAAAGGATCCGGCAGGAAACACCATATATTTT.

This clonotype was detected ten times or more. The CDR3 DNA reads as TGCGCCAGCAGCTCGCAGACTAGAGGCCAAGAGACCCAGTACTTC. As protein: CASSSQTRGQETQYF. The J gene is TRBJ2-5, the V gene TRBV5-1, with D possibly being TRBD2 (6 bases). V gave up 3 bases and J gave up 1 base, with 13 bases separating them. Germline V CDR1 and CDR2: SGHRS, YFSETQ. CDR3 length: 15 amino acids.

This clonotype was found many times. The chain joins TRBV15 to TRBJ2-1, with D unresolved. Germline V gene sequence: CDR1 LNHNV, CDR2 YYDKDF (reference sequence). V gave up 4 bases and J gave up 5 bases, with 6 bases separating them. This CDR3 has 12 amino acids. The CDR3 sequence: CATSTANNEQFF. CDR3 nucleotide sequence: TGTGCCACCAGCACAGCTAACAATGAGCAGTTCTTC. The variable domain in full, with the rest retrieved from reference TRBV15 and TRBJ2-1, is DAMVIQNPRYQVTQFGKPVTLSCSQTLNHNVMYWYQQKSSQAPKLLFHYYDKDFNNEADTPDNFQSRRPNTSFCFLDIRSPGLGDTAMYLCATSTANNEQFFGPGTRLTVL.

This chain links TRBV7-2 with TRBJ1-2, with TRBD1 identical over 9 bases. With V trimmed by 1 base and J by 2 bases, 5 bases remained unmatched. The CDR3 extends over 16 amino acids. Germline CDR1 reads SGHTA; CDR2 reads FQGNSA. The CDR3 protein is CASSLVYGTGNYGYTF. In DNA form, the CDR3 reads TGTGCCAGCAGCTTAGTTTACGGGACAGGGAACTATGGCTACACCTTC.

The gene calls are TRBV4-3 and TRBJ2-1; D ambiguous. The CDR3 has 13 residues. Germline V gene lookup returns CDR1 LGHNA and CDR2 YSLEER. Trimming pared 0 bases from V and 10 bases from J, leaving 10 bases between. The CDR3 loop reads CASSQDLSTEQFF. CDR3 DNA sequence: TGCGCCAGCAGCCAAGACTTGTCTACCGAGCAGTTCTTC.

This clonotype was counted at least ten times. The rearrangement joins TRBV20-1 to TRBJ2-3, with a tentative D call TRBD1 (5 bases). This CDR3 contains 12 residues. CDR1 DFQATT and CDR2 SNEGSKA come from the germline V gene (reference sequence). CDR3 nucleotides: TGCAGGTGCAGGGATAGCACAGATACGCAGTATTTT. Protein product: CRCRDSTDTQYF.

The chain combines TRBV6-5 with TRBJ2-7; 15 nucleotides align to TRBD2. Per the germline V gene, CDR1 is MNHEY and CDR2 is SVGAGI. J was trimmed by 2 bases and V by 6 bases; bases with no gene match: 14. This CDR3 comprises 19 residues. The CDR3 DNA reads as TGTGCCAGCAGCTCCTCAAGGACTAGCGGGGGGGCAGGGCCCTACGAGCAGTACTTC. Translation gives CASSSSRTSGGAGPYEQYF.

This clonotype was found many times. The chain's CDR3 is CASSHFRPWETGGDEDTDTQYF. CDR3 bases: TGTGCCAGCAGCCATTTCCGCCCCTGGGAGACAGGGGGCGATGAGGACACAGATACGCAGTATTTT. The rearrangement uses TRBV14 and TRBJ2-3; 10 nucleotides align to TRBD1. V dropped 3 bases and J dropped 2; count of bases not matched to a gene: 23. Per germline, CDR1 SGHDN and CDR2 FVKESK. This CDR3 contains 22 residues. Variable domain in full (rest from reference TRBV14 and TRBJ2-3): EAGVTQFPSHSVIEKGQTVTLRCDPISGHDNLYWYRRVMGKEIKFLLHFVKESKQDESGMPNNRFLAERTGGTYSTLKVQPAELEDSGVYFCASSHFRPWETGGDEDTDTQYFGPGTRLTVL.

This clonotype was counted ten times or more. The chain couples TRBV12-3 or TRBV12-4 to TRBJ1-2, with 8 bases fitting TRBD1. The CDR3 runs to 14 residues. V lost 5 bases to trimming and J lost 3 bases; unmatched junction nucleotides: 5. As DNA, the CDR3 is TGTGCCAGCAGTCCTCAGGGGGCGTACTATGGCTACACCTTC. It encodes CASSPQGAYYGYTF.

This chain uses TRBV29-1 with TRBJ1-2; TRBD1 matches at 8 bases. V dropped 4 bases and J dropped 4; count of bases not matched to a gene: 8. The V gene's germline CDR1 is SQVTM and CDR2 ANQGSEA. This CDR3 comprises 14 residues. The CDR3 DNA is TGCAGCGTTGCCCACGGACAGGGCGGCTATGGCTACACCTTC. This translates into CSVAHGQGGYGYTF.

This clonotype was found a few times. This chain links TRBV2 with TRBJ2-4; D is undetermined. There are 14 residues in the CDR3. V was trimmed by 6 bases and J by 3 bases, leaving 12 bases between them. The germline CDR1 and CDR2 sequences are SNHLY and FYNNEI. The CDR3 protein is CASSPQWFKNIQYF. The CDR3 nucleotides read TGTGCCAGCAGCCCCCAATGGTTCAAAAACATTCAGTACTTC.

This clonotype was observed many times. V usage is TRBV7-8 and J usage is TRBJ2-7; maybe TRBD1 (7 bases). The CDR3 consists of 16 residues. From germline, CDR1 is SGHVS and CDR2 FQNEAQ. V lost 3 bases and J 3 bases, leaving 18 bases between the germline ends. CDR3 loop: CASSLSQGGSHYEQYF. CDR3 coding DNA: TGTGCCAGCAGCTTGAGCCAGGGGGGCTCGCACTACGAGCAGTACTTC.